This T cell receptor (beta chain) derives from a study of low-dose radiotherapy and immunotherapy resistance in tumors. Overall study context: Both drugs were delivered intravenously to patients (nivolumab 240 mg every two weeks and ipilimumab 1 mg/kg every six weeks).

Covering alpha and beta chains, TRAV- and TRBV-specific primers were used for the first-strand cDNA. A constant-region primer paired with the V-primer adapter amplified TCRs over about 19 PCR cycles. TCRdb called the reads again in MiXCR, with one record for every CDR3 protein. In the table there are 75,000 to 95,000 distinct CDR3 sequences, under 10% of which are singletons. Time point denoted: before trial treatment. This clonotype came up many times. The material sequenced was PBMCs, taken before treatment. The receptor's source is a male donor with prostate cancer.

CDR3 residues: CSAEDWWGQETQYF. The CDR3 nucleotides read TGCAGTGCGGAGGACTGGTGGGGTCAAGAGACCCAGTACTTC. This rearrangement joins TRBV20-1 to TRBJ2-5; weak D call: TRBD2 (5 bases). This CDR3 comprises 14 residues. V lost 6 bases and J lost 2, with 16 bases in between. Germline V gene lookup returns CDR1 DFQATT and CDR2 SNEGSKA (reference sequence).